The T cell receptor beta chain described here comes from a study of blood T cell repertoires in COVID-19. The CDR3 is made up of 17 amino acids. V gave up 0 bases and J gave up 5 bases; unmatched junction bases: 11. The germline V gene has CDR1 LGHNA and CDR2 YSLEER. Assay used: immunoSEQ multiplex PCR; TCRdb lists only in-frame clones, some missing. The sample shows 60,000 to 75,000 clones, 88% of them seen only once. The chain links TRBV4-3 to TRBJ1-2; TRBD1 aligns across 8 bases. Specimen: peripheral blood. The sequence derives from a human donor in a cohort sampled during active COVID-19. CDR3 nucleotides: TGCGCCAGCAGCCAAGATCGTAGTACAGGGGGTGATTATGGCTACACCTTC. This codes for CASSQDRSTGGDYGYTF.